These 19 T cell receptor beta chains came from one sample sequenced in a study of T-cell reconstitution after alpha-beta-depleted transplantation in children. Study-level results: T-cell numbers and diversity, one year after transplant, stemmed largely from T cells that were newly produced.

During its preparation, the TCRbeta library received unique molecular identifiers. TCRdb fed the PCR reads into MiXCR, producing one record per CDR3 protein. The sample yields 250,000 to 300,000 distinct CDR3 sequences, 6.5% to 9% seen once. The antigens these receptors bind are not known. This specimen consisted of peripheral blood, obtained 360 days after TCRalphabeta/CD19-depleted stem cell transplant. The receptor set was obtained from a female patient under 10 years old who had a stem cell transplant for Fanconi anemia, so the T cells may come from the graft donor.

This clonotype appeared a few times. The chain combines TRBV2 with TRBJ1-1, with D uncertain. The CDR3 runs to 12 residues. V was shortened by 4 bases and J by 11 bases, with 14 bases between the two germline ends. Germline CDR1 SNHLY, CDR2 FYNNEI. The CDR3 DNA follows: TGTGCCAGCAGTGTCTACGGGTTGAGGGCTTTCTTT. Encoded protein: CASSVYGLRAFF.

In its sample, this clonotype was seen a few times. The J gene is TRBJ1-2, the V gene TRBV5-1; 7 positions agree with TRBD1. Germline V gene sequence: CDR1 SGHRS, CDR2 YFSETQ. The CDR3 sequence is 14 residues long. The J segment lost 4 bases and the V segment lost 4 bases, leaving 7 bases of the junction unmatched. In DNA, the CDR3 is TGCGCCAGCAGCATGTCCGGGACAGTCTATGGCTACACCTTC. Protein sequence: CASSMSGTVYGYTF.

This clonotype has at least ten counts. The rearrangement uses TRBV28 and TRBJ2-5; possible D gene TRBD2, 6 bases. V gave up 6 bases and J gave up 7 bases, with 12 bases separating them. The CDR3 totals 12 residues. Germline V CDR1 and CDR2: MDHEN, SYDVKM. In nucleotides, the CDR3 is TGTGCCAGCAGCTTCTTCGGGGGGACCCAGTACTTC. Its translation is CASSFFGGTQYF.

This clonotype was counted only a few times. The V and J genes are TRBV6-1 and TRBJ2-5; D remains ambiguous. Germline-derived CDR1 and CDR2 are MNHNS and SASEGT. The CDR3 totals 14 residues. The V end was cut by 6 bases, the J end by 4 bases, with 15 bases between. The chain's CDR3 is CASSPSYNRETQYF. CDR3 coding DNA: TGTGCCAGCAGCCCCTCCTACAACCGAGAGACCCAGTACTTC.

This rearrangement joins TRBV7-9 to TRBJ1-1; no definite D call. Germline CDR1 is SEHNR and CDR2 is FQNEAQ (reference sequence). Trimming cost V 6 bases and J 3 bases, with 11 bases left between them. The CDR3 runs to 13 residues. The CDR3 is CASRAGVDTEAFF. CDR3 bases: TGTGCCAGCAGAGCCGGGGTGGACACTGAAGCTTTCTTT.

This clonotype turned up a few times. The CDR3 here is CASSPNLGTFGNTIYF. In DNA form, the CDR3 reads TGTGCCAGCTCACCAAACCTCGGGACTTTTGGAAACACCATATATTTT. The V call is TRBV18, the J call TRBJ1-3; a possible D gene is TRBD1 (5 bases). Germline V gene sequence: CDR1 KGHSH, CDR2 LQKENI. Trimming removed 2 bases at V and 3 bases at J, with 14 bases between. CDR3 length: 16 amino acids.

This chain connects TRBV7-8 to TRBJ2-5; TRBD1 agrees at 11 bases. This CDR3 is 15 amino acids long. From germline, CDR1 is SGHVS and CDR2 FQNEAQ. V lost 3 bases to trimming and J lost 5 bases; unmatched junction nucleotides: 5. CDR3 sequence: CASSFWGQGGETQYF. CDR3 bases: TGTGCCAGCAGCTTTTGGGGACAGGGGGGGGAGACCCAGTACTTC.

This clonotype was recorded a few times. This rearrangement joins TRBV20-1 to TRBJ2-5; 9 positions match TRBD1. CDR3 size: 15 residues. V was pared by 5 bases and J by 5 bases, with 12 bases of the junction left unmatched. The germline V gene has CDR1 DFQATT and CDR2 SNEGSKA (reference sequence). The CDR3 loop is CSAFLPGQGRETQYF. The CDR3 coding sequence is TGCAGTGCTTTCCTCCCCGGACAGGGGAGGGAGACCCAGTACTTC.

This clonotype was seen ten or more times. CDR3 protein: CASSFALQGAEETQYF. Written as DNA, the CDR3 is TGCGCCAGCAGCTTCGCTCTACAGGGGGCGGAGGAGACCCAGTACTTC. The rearrangement uses TRBV5-1 and TRBJ2-5; TRBD1 matches 9 bases. Trimming at V came to 2 bases and at J to 5 bases, leaving 10 bases not matched to a gene. Germline V gene data show CDR1 as SGHRS and CDR2 as YFSETQ. The CDR3 has 16 residues. The full variable domain, in which reference TRBV5-1 and TRBJ2-5 provide the parts outside the CDR3, is KAGVTQTPRYLIKTRGQQVTLSCSPISGHRSVSWYQQTPGQGLQFLFEYFSETQRNKGNFPGRFSGRQFSNSRSEMNVSTLELGDSALYLCASSFALQGAEETQYFGPGTRLLVL.

In this sample, this clonotype turned up a few times. The genes are TRBV28 and TRBJ2-1; 9 nucleotides align to TRBD2. Trimming at V came to 6 bases and at J to 6 bases, leaving 9 bases not matched to a gene. The CDR3 length is 15 residues. Germline lookup yields CDR1 MDHEN and CDR2 SYDVKM. The CDR3 loop is CASSLSGSRRNEQFF. The CDR3 DNA reads TGTGCCAGCAGCCTTAGCGGGAGCCGTCGCAATGAGCAGTTCTTC.

J is TRBJ2-3 and V is TRBV5-1; 8 positions agree with TRBD2. This CDR3 is built from 16 residues. Germline V gene lookup returns CDR1 SGHRS and CDR2 YFSETQ. The J segment lost 2 bases and the V segment lost 0 bases, leaving 5 bases of the junction unmatched. The CDR3 reads CASSLARGGATDTQYF. DNA for the CDR3: TGCGCCAGCAGCTTGGCCCGGGGGGGGGCCACAGATACGCAGTATTTT.

The gene calls are TRBV29-1 and TRBJ1-1; TRBD1 is a possible D gene (5 bases). The CDR3 spans 15 residues. Deletions cut 7 bases from V and 11 bases from J, with 29 bases between. Germline values: CDR1 SQVTM, CDR2 ANQGSEA. The CDR3 nucleotides are TGCAGCGCATCCACATTCTTCCGGGACCCCGGGAGGGCTTTCTTT. Its translation: CSASTFFRDPGRAFF.

This clonotype has more than one count but fewer than ten. The chain joins TRBV4-2 to TRBJ1-5, with D possibly TRBD1 on 6 matching bases. This CDR3 contains 19 residues. Germline CDR1 reads LGHNA; CDR2 reads YNFKEQ. Trimming shortened V by 0 bases and J by 7 bases, and 25 bases separated the two germline ends. The CDR3 coding sequence is TGTGCCAGCAGCCAAGAGATACCGGGGGCCGTAAACACAGGACAGCCCCAGCATTTT. Translating gives CASSQEIPGAVNTGQPQHF.

Ten or more counts support this clonotype. This chain links TRBV25-1 with TRBJ2-2; 11 bases map to TRBD1. The CDR3 has 16 residues. The V segment lost 4 bases and the J segment 0 bases; nucleotides outside the gene matches: 1. Germline CDR1 and CDR2: MGHDK and SYGVNS. The CDR3 here is CASSVGQGANTGELFF. The CDR3 DNA sequence: TGTGCCAGCAGTGTGGGACAGGGGGCGAACACCGGGGAGCTGTTTTTT.

This clonotype was seen more than once but under ten times. The chain recombines TRBV3-1 with TRBJ2-5; a weak D match, TRBD2 (6 bases). The V end lost 8 bases, the J end lost 5 bases, and 18 bases lay between the germline ends. Germline loops: CDR1 LGHDT, CDR2 YNNKEL (reference sequence). This CDR3 is 14 amino acids long. CDR3 residues: CASSLAGPGETQYF. CDR3 coding DNA: TGTGCCAGCTCTCTTGCGGGGCCTGGGGAGACCCAGTACTTC.

This clonotype has at least ten counts. V usage is TRBV10-3 and J usage is TRBJ2-2, with D perhaps TRBD1 (6 bases). The V and J ends lost 6 bases and 0 bases respectively, with 11 bases between them. The CDR3 spans 15 residues. Germline V gene sequence: CDR1 ENHRY, CDR2 SYGVKD. The CDR3 sequence is CAIRRQVANTGELFF. In DNA form, the CDR3 reads TGTGCCATCAGGAGACAGGTAGCGAACACCGGGGAGCTGTTTTTT.

This rearrangement joins TRBV7-2 to TRBJ1-5; D gene uncertain. The V end lost 0 bases, the J end lost 7 bases, and 7 bases lay between the germline ends. The CDR3 contains 13 residues. The germline CDR1 and CDR2 sequences are SGHTA and FQGNSA. The CDR3 DNA reads as TGTGCCAGCAGCTTAGCTCCTCCCCAGCCCCAGCATTTT. Its translation: CASSLAPPQPQHF.

This clonotype has at least ten counts. This chain joins TRBV12-3 or TRBV12-4 and TRBJ2-6, with D uncertain. Deletions cut 3 bases from V and 0 bases from J, with 6 bases between. The CDR3 covers 15 residues. The CDR3 is CASSFFLSGANVLTF. For the CDR3, the DNA is TGTGCCAGCAGTTTCTTTCTCTCTGGGGCCAACGTCCTGACTTTC.

This clonotype showed up many times. The V gene is TRBV5-1, the J gene TRBJ1-6; D remains unclear. The CDR3 has 13 residues. Germline V gives CDR1 SGHRS, CDR2 YFSETQ. V shed 4 bases and J shed 9 bases, with 11 bases lying between them. The CDR3 spells CASSLGPVSPLHF. CDR3 DNA: TGCGCCAGCAGCCTAGGACCCGTTTCACCCCTCCACTTT.